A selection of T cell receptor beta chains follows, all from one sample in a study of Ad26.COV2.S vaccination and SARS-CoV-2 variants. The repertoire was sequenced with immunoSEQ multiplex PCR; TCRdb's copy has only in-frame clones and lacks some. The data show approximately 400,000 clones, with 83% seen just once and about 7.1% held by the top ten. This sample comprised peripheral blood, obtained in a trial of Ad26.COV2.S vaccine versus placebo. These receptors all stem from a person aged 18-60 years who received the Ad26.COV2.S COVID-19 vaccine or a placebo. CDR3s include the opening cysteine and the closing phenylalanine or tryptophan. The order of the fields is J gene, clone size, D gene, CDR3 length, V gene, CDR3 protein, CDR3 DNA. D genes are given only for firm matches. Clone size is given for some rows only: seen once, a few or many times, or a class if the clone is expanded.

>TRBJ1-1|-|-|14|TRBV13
CASSLPSGNTEAFF
TGTGCCAGCAGCTTACCCTCCGGGAACACTGAAGCTTTCTTT
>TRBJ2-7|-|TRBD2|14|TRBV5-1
CASSLTSGGYEQYF
TGCGCCAGCTCCTTGACTAGCGGGGGCTACGAGCAGTACTTC
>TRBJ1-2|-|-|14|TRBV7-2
CASRPGINSYGYTF
TGTGCCAGCAGGCCTGGGATTAACTCCTATGGCTACACCTTC
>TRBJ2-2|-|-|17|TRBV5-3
CARSLGEGTANTGELFF
TGTGCCAGAAGCTTGGGAGAAGGGACGGCGAACACCGGGGAGCTGTTTTTT
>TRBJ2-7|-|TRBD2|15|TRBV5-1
CASSPAPGGTYEQYF
TGCGCCAGCAGCCCGGCGCCGGGGGGTACCTACGAGCAGTACTTC
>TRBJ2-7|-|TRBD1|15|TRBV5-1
CASSPDRGGSYEQYF
TGCGCCAGCAGCCCGGACAGGGGAGGCTCCTACGAGCAGTACTTC
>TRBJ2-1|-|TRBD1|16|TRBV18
CASSPSGRGIYNEQFF
TGTGCCAGCTCACCCAGTGGCAGGGGGATATACAATGAGCAGTTCTTC
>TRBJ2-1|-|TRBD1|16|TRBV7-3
CASSTQTGGLGNEQFF
TGTGCCAGCAGCACCCAGACAGGGGGCCTTGGGAATGAGCAGTTCTTC
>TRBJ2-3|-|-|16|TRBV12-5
CASGLVLAPSTDTQYF
TGTGCTAGTGGTTTGGTCCTAGCGCCTAGCACAGATACGCAGTATTTT
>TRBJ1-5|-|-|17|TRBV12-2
CASRSSRRDRGWRSQHF
TGTGCAAGTCGCTCCTCCCGCCGGGACAGGGGATGGAGGTCCCAGCATTTT
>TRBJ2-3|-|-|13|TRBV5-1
CASRSGPTDTQYF
TGCGCCAGCAGGAGCGGGCCCACAGATACGCAGTATTTT
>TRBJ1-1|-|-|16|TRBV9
CASSVGWGKMNTEAFF
TGTGCCAGCAGCGTAGGCTGGGGGAAGATGAACACTGAAGCTTTCTTT
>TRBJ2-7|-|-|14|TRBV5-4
CASSLEGQGREQYF
TGTGCCAGCAGCTTGGAGGGGCAGGGAAGGGAGCAGTACTTC
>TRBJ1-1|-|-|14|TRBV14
CASSPWAAGTEAFF
TGTGCCAGCTCCCCCTGGGCGGCGGGCACTGAAGCTTTCTTT
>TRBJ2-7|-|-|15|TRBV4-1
CASSQDRRLRGEQYF
TGCGCCAGCAGCCAAGATCGGCGCCTCAGGGGCGAGCAGTACTTC
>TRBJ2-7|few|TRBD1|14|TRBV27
CASSWGQGRYEQYF
TGTGCCAGCAGCTGGGGACAGGGAAGGTACGAGCAGTACTTC
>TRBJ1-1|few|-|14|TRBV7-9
CASSPTELNTEAFF
TGTGCCAGCAGCCCGACGGAGTTGAACACTGAAGCTTTCTTT
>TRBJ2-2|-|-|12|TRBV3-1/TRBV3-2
CASSKLGRELFF
TGTGCCAGCAGCAAGTTGGGCCGGGAGCTGTTTTTT
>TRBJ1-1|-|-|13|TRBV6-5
CASSRLMNTEAFF
TGTGCCAGCAGTCGCCTCATGAACACTGAAGCTTTCTTT
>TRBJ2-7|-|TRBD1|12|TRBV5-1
CASRDSYYEQYF
TGCGCCAGTAGGGACAGTTACTACGAGCAGTACTTC
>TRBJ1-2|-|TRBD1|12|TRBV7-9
CASSSTGAGYTF
TGTGCCAGCAGCTCGACAGGGGCGGGCTACACCTTC
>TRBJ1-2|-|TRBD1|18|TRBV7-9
CASSLETVKPGGSYGYTF
TGTGCCAGCAGCTTAGAAACAGTAAAGCCAGGGGGCAGCTATGGCTACACCTTC
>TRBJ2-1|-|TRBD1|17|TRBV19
CASSPPGTGGTRNEQFF
TGTGCCAGTAGTCCCCCCGGGACAGGGGGGACTCGCAATGAGCAGTTCTTC
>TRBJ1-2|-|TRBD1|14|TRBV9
CASSVDEGADGYTF
TGTGCCAGCAGCGTAGATGAGGGGGCTGATGGCTACACCTTC
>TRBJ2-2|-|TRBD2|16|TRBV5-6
CASSDSTSGNTGELFF
TGTGCCAGCAGCGACTCGACTAGCGGGAACACCGGGGAGCTGTTTTTT
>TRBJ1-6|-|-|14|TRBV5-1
CASSLGGGNSPLHF
TGCGCCAGCAGCCTGGGAGGGGGTAATTCACCCCTCCACTTT
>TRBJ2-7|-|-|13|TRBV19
CASSIGWSYEQYF
TGTGCCAGTAGTATTGGTTGGTCCTACGAGCAGTACTTC
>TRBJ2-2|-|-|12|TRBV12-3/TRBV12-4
CASARETGELFF
TGTGCCAGCGCCAGAGAGACCGGGGAGCTGTTTTTT
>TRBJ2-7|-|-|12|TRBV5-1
CASSFVGGEQYF
TGCGCCAGCAGCTTTGTCGGGGGCGAGCAGTACTTC
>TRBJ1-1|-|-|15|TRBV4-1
CASSQDIRGGGEAFF
TGCGCCAGCAGCCAAGATATTAGGGGAGGAGGTGAAGCTTTCTTT
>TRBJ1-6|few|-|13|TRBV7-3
CASSPDGNSPLHF
TGTGCCAGCAGCCCGGACGGTAATTCACCCCTCCACTTT
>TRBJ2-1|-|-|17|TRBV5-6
CASSLFSGRTFWNEQFF
TGTGCCAGCAGCTTGTTCAGTGGGCGGACATTTTGGAATGAGCAGTTCTTC
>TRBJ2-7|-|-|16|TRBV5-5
CASSLATSWIAYEQYF
TGTGCCAGCAGCTTGGCTACTAGCTGGATTGCCTACGAGCAGTACTTC
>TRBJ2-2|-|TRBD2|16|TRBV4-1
CASKSWREGLNGELFF
TGCGCCTCGAAGAGCTGGCGGGAGGGTTTGAACGGGGAGCTGTTTTTT
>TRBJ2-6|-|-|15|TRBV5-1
CASSLTDPGANVLTF
TGCGCCAGCAGCCTCACAGACCCTGGGGCCAACGTCCTGACTTTC
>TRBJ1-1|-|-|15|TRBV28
CASSTPSAANTEAFF
TGTGCCAGCAGTACCCCCTCTGCGGCGAACACTGAAGCTTTCTTT
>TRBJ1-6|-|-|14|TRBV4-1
CASSQMERLAPLHF
TGCGCCAGCAGCCAAATGGAGAGGCTAGCACCCCTCCACTTT
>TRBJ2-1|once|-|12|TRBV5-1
CASSLNSNEQFF
TGCGCCAGCAGCTTGAATTCTAATGAGCAGTTCTTC
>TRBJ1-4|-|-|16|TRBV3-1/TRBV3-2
CASSQDRNGLNEKLFF
TGTGCCAGCAGCCAAGATCGGAACGGATTAAATGAAAAACTGTTTTTT
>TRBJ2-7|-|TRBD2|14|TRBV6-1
CASSRGGPPYEQYF
TGTGCCAGCAGTCGGGGGGGCCCCCCCTACGAGCAGTACTTC
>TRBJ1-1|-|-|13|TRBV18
CASSPRGDTEAFF
TGTGCCAGCTCACCACGGGGGGACACTGAAGCTTTCTTT
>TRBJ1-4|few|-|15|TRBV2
CASSLRGTTNEKLFF
TGTGCCAGCAGCTTACGAGGCACAACTAATGAAAAACTGTTTTTT
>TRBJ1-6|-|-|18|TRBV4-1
CASSQVRVRATYNSPLHF
TGCGCCAGCAGCCAAGTCAGGGTCAGGGCGACCTATAATTCACCCCTCCACTTT
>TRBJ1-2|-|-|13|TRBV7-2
CASSLFGQDGYTF
TGTGCCAGCAGCTTATTTGGTCAGGATGGCTACACCTTC
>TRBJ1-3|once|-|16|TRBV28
CASSLPDQAGRNTIYF
TGTGCCAGCAGTTTACCAGACCAGGCAGGCAGAAACACCATATATTTT
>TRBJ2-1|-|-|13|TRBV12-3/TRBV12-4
CASGPGLHNEQFF
TGTGCCAGCGGCCCGGGACTTCACAATGAGCAGTTCTTC
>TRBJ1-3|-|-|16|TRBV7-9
CASRNARLSSGNTIYF
TGTGCCAGCAGGAACGCGCGGCTAAGCTCTGGAAACACCATATATTTT
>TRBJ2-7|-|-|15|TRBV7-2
CASSSSHGDQREQYF
TGTGCCAGCAGCTCGAGTCACGGGGACCAGAGGGAGCAGTACTTC
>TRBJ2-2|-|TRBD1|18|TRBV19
CASSTLPGQGRNTGELFF
TGTGCCAGTAGTACGCTACCGGGACAGGGAAGAAACACCGGGGAGCTGTTTTTT
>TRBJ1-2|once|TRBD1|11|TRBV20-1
CSARQGGGYTF
TGCAGTGCTCGACAGGGTGGTGGCTACACCTTC
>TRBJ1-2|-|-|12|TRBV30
CAWSLQTGGYTF
TGTGCCTGGAGTCTTCAGACGGGTGGCTACACCTTC
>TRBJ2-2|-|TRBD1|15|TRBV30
CAWFWTGEVPGELFF
TGTGCCTGGTTCTGGACAGGGGAGGTCCCCGGGGAGCTGTTTTTT
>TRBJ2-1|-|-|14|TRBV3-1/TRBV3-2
CASSQIIHDNEQFF
TGTGCCAGCAGCCAGATAATACATGACAATGAGCAGTTCTTC
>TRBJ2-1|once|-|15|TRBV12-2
CASRLIGGNNNEQFF
TGTGCAAGTCGCTTGATCGGGGGGAACAACAATGAGCAGTTCTTC
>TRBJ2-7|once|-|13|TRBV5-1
CASSLAAPYEQYF
TGCGCCAGCAGCTTGGCCGCGCCCTACGAGCAGTACTTC
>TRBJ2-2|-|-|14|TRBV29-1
CSSPHPSNTGELFF
TGCAGCTCCCCACATCCCTCGAACACCGGGGAGCTGTTTTTT
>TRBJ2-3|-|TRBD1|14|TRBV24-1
CATSDLTGGDTQYF
TGTGCCACCAGTGATTTGACAGGGGGGGATACGCAGTATTTT